Below, 21 T cell receptor beta chains from the same sample are listed, as sequenced in a study of identical twins. TCRdb re-called the 5' RACE reads with MiXCR, one entry per CDR3 protein. This sample has under 350,000 distinct CDR3 sequences; nearly 9.5% occur once, and the top ten carry roughly 7%. This same sample was also part of a study on yellow fever vaccine responses in identical twins.

The sample consisted of CD8+ T cells sorted from blood. The origin of the receptors is a woman aged 18-30 years in good health.

This clonotype was counted at least ten times. This rearrangement joins TRBV29-1 to TRBJ2-1; D possibly uses TRBD1 or TRBD2 (5 bases each). Deletions cut 4 bases from V and 0 bases from J, with 13 bases between. This CDR3 has 15 amino acids. Germline V CDR1 and CDR2: SQVTM, ANQGSEA. CDR3 protein: CSVGGGWSSYNEQFF. In DNA, the CDR3 is TGCAGCGTTGGGGGCGGGTGGAGCTCCTACAATGAGCAGTTCTTC.

This clonotype was seen repeatedly, ten times or more. This chain links TRBV7-9 with TRBJ2-7, with D tentatively TRBD1 (7 bases). Trimming took off 5 bases at V and 5 bases at J, with 19 bases between the two ends. CDR1 SEHNR and CDR2 FQNEAQ come from the germline V gene (reference sequence). The CDR3 loop spans 15 amino acids. CDR3 region: CASSPTTGRTHEQYF. The CDR3 DNA reads as TGTGCCAGCAGCCCAACGACAGGGAGGACCCACGAGCAGTACTTC.

The chain joins TRBV28 to TRBJ2-7; TRBD1 aligns across 7 bases. V was pared by 7 bases and J by 2 bases, with 8 bases of the junction left unmatched. CDR1 is MDHEN and CDR2 is SYDVKM in the germline V gene. The CDR3 is made up of 14 amino acids. The CDR3 is CASTPGTDPYEQYF. The CDR3, as DNA: TGTGCCAGCACCCCCGGGACAGACCCCTACGAGCAGTACTTC. Full variable domain (missing parts from reference TRBV28 and TRBJ2-7): DVKVTQSSRYLVKRTGEKVFLECVQDMDHENMFWYRQDPGLGLRLIYFSYDVKMKEKGDIPEGYSVSREKKERFSLILESASTNQTSMYLCASTPGTDPYEQYFGPGTRLTVT.

The chain employs TRBV7-8 and TRBJ2-1; the match to TRBD2 covers 10 bases. Per germline, CDR1 SGHVS and CDR2 FQNEAQ. V was clipped by 4 bases and J by 4 bases; unmatched bases: 10. The CDR3 is made up of 17 amino acids. The CDR3 here is CASSSTGAGGDYNEQFF. The CDR3 nucleotides are TGTGCCAGCAGCTCCACGGGAGCGGGGGGGGATTACAATGAGCAGTTCTTC.

Many counts were recorded for this clonotype. V gene TRBV5-1 combines with J gene TRBJ2-1, with 9 nucleotides matching TRBD1. The CDR3 has 17 residues. Looked up from germline, CDR1 is SGHRS and CDR2 is YFSETQ. V trimming: 4 bases; J trimming: 6 bases; junction bases outside the gene matches: 14. CDR3 residues: CASSPDNRGRLRNEQFF. The DNA of the CDR3 is TGCGCCAGCAGCCCAGACAACAGGGGGCGTCTTCGCAATGAGCAGTTCTTC.

This clonotype appeared a few times. The V and J genes are TRBV29-1 and TRBJ2-3; D ambiguous. V was cut by 6 bases and J by 3 bases, with 16 bases left in between. From germline, CDR1 is SQVTM and CDR2 ANQGSEA. CDR3 length: 14 amino acids. The CDR3 sequence: CSVDTRGETDTQYF. DNA of the CDR3: TGCAGCGTAGACACCCGCGGAGAGACAGATACGCAGTATTTT.

This clonotype has a count of ten or more. V is TRBV4-1 and J is TRBJ1-3; D is unclear. This CDR3 is 12 amino acids long. Germline V gene data show CDR1 as MGHRA and CDR2 as YSYEKL. The V gene lost 0 bases and the J gene lost 16 bases, with 13 bases spanning the gap. The CDR3 nucleotides are TGCGCCAGCAGCCAAGATTTAGGTGACTTCTATTTT. This encodes CASSQDLGDFYF.

This clonotype was seen ten or more times. The V call is TRBV28, the J call TRBJ2-4, with 9 bases identical to TRBD2. Germline trimming cut 6 bases from V and 0 bases from J; bases unmatched to any gene: 12. CDR3 length: 18 residues. CDR1 and CDR2 (germline): MDHEN, SYDVKM. This CDR3 is CASSSYRAGGPAKNIQYF. The CDR3 nucleotides are TGTGCCAGCAGCAGCTACAGAGCGGGAGGCCCAGCCAAAAACATTCAGTACTTC. The full variable domain, rest sourced from reference TRBV28 and TRBJ2-4, is DVKVTQSSRYLVKRTGEKVFLECVQDMDHENMFWYRQDPGLGLRLIYFSYDVKMKEKGDIPEGYSVSREKKERFSLILESASTNQTSMYLCASSSYRAGGPAKNIQYFGAGTRLSVL.

This clonotype was seen more than once but under ten times. The chain has TRBV7-9 and TRBJ2-5; D unclear. This CDR3 has 11 residues. Looked up from germline, CDR1 is SEHNR and CDR2 is FQNEAQ (reference sequence). The ends were cut back, 8 bases at V and 5 bases at J, with 9 bases in the middle. The CDR3 nucleotides read TGTGCCAGCGAAACGGAGGAGACCCAGTACTTC. Translation: CASETEETQYF.

The V and J genes are TRBV27 and TRBJ2-5; weak D call: TRBD1 (5 bases). There are 14 residues in the CDR3. Germline V lookup: CDR1 MNHEY, CDR2 SMNVEV (reference sequence). V lost 2 bases, J lost 5 bases, and 12 bases lay in between. CDR3 bases: TGTGCCAGCAGTTTACTTGACAGTCGCGAGACCCAGTACTTC. Protein: CASSLLDSRETQYF.

The rearrangement uses TRBV7-2 and TRBJ2-1; D unresolved. Germline V lookup: CDR1 SGHTA, CDR2 FQGNSA. V was pared by 3 bases and J by 4 bases, with 16 bases between. The CDR3 loop spans 16 amino acids. The CDR3 is CASSFPRLQTYNEQFF. In nucleotides, the CDR3 is TGTGCCAGCAGCTTCCCGAGACTCCAAACATACAATGAGCAGTTCTTC.

The table lists this clonotype with a few counts. The rearrangement links TRBV6-2 or TRBV6-3 to TRBJ2-2; D is ambiguous. The CDR3 is 11 amino acids. The germline V and J ends were trimmed by 3 bases and 10 bases, with 6 bases remaining between them. The germline gives CDR1 MNHEY, CDR2 SVGEGT. CDR3 in amino acids: CASSYSVELFF. In DNA, the CDR3 is TGTGCCAGCAGTTATTCTGTGGAGCTGTTTTTT.

This clonotype was seen at least ten times. The V gene is TRBV24-1, the J gene TRBJ2-1; 8 bases align to TRBD2. Looked up from germline, CDR1 is KGHDR and CDR2 is SFDVKD. CDR3 size: 15 residues. The V segment lost 0 bases and the J segment 8 bases; nucleotides outside the gene matches: 5. CDR3 bases: TGTGCCACCAGTGATTTGAGCGGGAGCGGGGATGAGCAGTTCTTC. Protein product: CATSDLSGSGDEQFF.

This clonotype was seen a handful of times. The chain employs TRBV28 and TRBJ2-2; 12 bases fit TRBD2. CDR1 and CDR2 from the germline V gene are MDHEN and SYDVKM. V trimming: 1 base; J trimming: 7 bases; junction bases outside the gene matches: 13. The CDR3 covers 19 residues. CDR3 bases: TGTGCCAGCAGTTTATTAATACGGACTAGCGGGACAAGAAACGGGGAGCTGTTTTTT. Protein product: CASSLLIRTSGTRNGELFF.

This sequence joins TRBV28 and TRBJ2-7, with a possible D match to TRBD1 (5 bases). This CDR3 comprises 15 residues. In germline, CDR1 is MDHEN, CDR2 SYDVKM. V lost 6 bases, J lost 2 bases, and 17 bases lay in between. CDR3 DNA: TGTGCCAGCAGACCGGGCTTCAGGGAACCCTACGAGCAGTACTTC. This codes for CASRPGFREPYEQYF.

This clonotype came up many times. This chain joins TRBV6-5 and TRBJ2-6; no clear D gene. The CDR3 is made up of 16 amino acids. Germline V lookup: CDR1 MNHEY, CDR2 SVGAGI. Deletions cut 0 bases from V and 0 bases from J, with 6 bases between. This CDR3 is CASSYSSGSGANVLTF. The CDR3 coding sequence is TGTGCCAGCAGTTACTCGTCGGGCTCTGGGGCCAACGTCCTGACTTTC.

This clonotype has only a few counts. The chain has TRBV6-2 or TRBV6-3 and TRBJ2-6, with D unresolved. CDR3 size: 14 residues. V was shortened by 5 bases and J by 2 bases, with 7 bases between the two germline ends. Germline lookup yields CDR1 MNHEY and CDR2 SVGEGT. CDR3 DNA: TGTGCCAGCAGTCGGTTGACTGGGGCCAACGTCCTGACTTTC. This translates into CASSRLTGANVLTF.

This clonotype has at least ten counts. The chain uses TRBV5-6 and TRBJ2-7; D remains unclear. CDR1 and CDR2 from the germline V gene are SGHDT and YYEEEE. This CDR3 is built from 12 residues. The ends were cut back, 2 bases at V and 7 bases at J, with 10 bases in the middle. The CDR3 sequence is CASSFRTGEQYF. In DNA form, the CDR3 reads TGTGCCAGCAGCTTTAGAACGGGTGAGCAGTACTTC.

This clonotype was counted at least ten times. The chain uses TRBV21-1 and TRBJ2-3; the D segment call TRBD2 is taken from the table without a DNA check. TRBV21-1 is tagged as a pseudogene. The CDR3 is made up of 14 amino acids. CDR3 loop: CASSQRASRHTQYF. For the CDR3, the DNA is TGTGCCAGCAGCCAGAGGGCTAGTAGGCATACGCAGTATTTT.

This clonotype has ten or more counts. This chain uses TRBV20-1 with TRBJ2-1, with TRBD2 matching 7 bases. The CDR3 sequence is 15 residues long. Unmatched junction bases numbered 12, after V lost 2 bases and J lost 8 bases. CDR1 and CDR2 from the germline V gene are DFQATT and SNEGSKA (reference sequence). The CDR3 DNA reads as TGCAGTGCTAGAAGTGGGAGGGAGGGCATCTATGAGCAGTTCTTC. This sequence encodes CSARSGREGIYEQFF.

For this clonotype: Being one base from a much bigger clone, this may be a read error. The V gene is TRBV7-8, the J gene TRBJ2-5; no definite D call. This CDR3 comprises 12 residues. Germline CDR1 SGHVS, CDR2 FQNEAQ. The CDR3 is CTSSLHWETQYF. CDR3 nucleotides: TGTACCAGCAGCTTACATTGGGAGACCCAGTACTTC.